Listed below are T cell receptor beta chains from one sample, sequenced in a study of metastatic and nonmetastatic thyroid tumors. TCRdb reanalyzed the PCR reads with MiXCR. The sample carries over 4,000 clones, approximately 40% recorded once. The material sequenced was tumor tissue. The origin of the receptors is a male donor with papillary thyroid cancer or a benign thyroid nodule (not recorded which). Some clones in this sample may be carry-over from other donors' samples. The CDR3 runs from the conserved cysteine through the conserved F or W. A D gene is named only where the DNA matches it firmly. The size field is filled for only some rows; it gives once, few, many or a size class.

j_gene: TRBJ2-7; d_gene: NA; abundance: NA; v_gene: TRBV10-1; CDR3aa: CASSEFLGQGRSEQYF; CDR3nt: TGCGCCAGCAGTGAGTTTCTAGGGCAGGGTAGATCCGAGCAGTACTTC
j_gene: TRBJ1-2; d_gene: NA; abundance: NA; v_gene: TRBV20-1; CDR3aa: CSARDSAHTNYGYTF; CDR3nt: TGCAGTGCTAGAGATTCGGCACATACTAACTATGGCTACACCTTC
j_gene: TRBJ2-7; d_gene: NA; abundance: few; v_gene: TRBV6-1; CDR3aa: CASSPSSTGYYEQYF; CDR3nt: TGTGCCAGCAGCCCGTCCTCGACAGGTTACTACGAGCAGTACTTC
j_gene: TRBJ2-7; d_gene: TRBD2; abundance: large; v_gene: TRBV30; CDR3aa: CAWRWGVAGPGYYEQYF; CDR3nt: TGTGCCTGGAGATGGGGGGTAGCGGGACCAGGATACTACGAGCAGTACTTC
j_gene: TRBJ2-1; d_gene: TRBD1; abundance: NA; v_gene: TRBV6-1; CDR3aa: CASSTGTGEDNEQFF; CDR3nt: TGTGCCAGCAGTACCGGGACAGGGGAAGACAATGAGCAGTTCTTC
j_gene: TRBJ1-2; d_gene: NA; abundance: few; v_gene: TRBV28; CDR3aa: CASYRHLYGYTF; CDR3nt: TGTGCCAGCTACCGCCACCTCTATGGCTACACCTTC
j_gene: TRBJ2-7; d_gene: NA; abundance: NA; v_gene: TRBV11-3; CDR3aa: CASRQGLREQYF; CDR3nt: TGTGCCTCTAGACAGGGACTACGGGAGCAGTACTTC
j_gene: TRBJ1-2; d_gene: TRBD1; abundance: few; v_gene: TRBV5-1; CDR3aa: CASRSGQGSDGYTF; CDR3nt: TGCGCCAGCAGGTCGGGACAGGGGAGTGATGGCTACACCTTC
j_gene: TRBJ2-3; d_gene: NA; abundance: few; v_gene: TRBV28; CDR3aa: CASRTGADSTDTQYF; CDR3nt: TGTGCCAGCCGGACTGGGGCAGATAGCACAGATACGCAGTATTTT
j_gene: TRBJ2-2; d_gene: TRBD1; abundance: few; v_gene: TRBV6-1; CDR3aa: CASRTGGADTGELFF; CDR3nt: TGTGCCAGCAGAACAGGGGGCGCCGACACCGGGGAGCTGTTTTTT
j_gene: TRBJ2-5; d_gene: NA; abundance: NA; v_gene: TRBV20-1; CDR3aa: CSATDVNQETQYF; CDR3nt: TGCAGTGCCACGGACGTTAACCAAGAGACCCAGTACTTC
j_gene: TRBJ1-2; d_gene: TRBD1; abundance: NA; v_gene: TRBV20-1; CDR3aa: CSATGTGSNYGYTF; CDR3nt: TGCAGTGCCACCGGGACAGGCTCTAACTATGGCTACACCTTC
j_gene: TRBJ2-7; d_gene: TRBD1; abundance: few; v_gene: TRBV6-1; CDR3aa: CASTLGQGTYEQYF; CDR3nt: TGTGCCAGCACCCTCGGACAGGGGACTTACGAGCAGTACTTC
j_gene: TRBJ2-7; d_gene: TRBD1; abundance: NA; v_gene: TRBV15; CDR3aa: CATSRDRGIYEQYF; CDR3nt: TGTGCCACCTCCCGGGACAGGGGCATATACGAGCAGTACTTC